The 8 T cell receptor beta chains below come from one sample, sequenced in a study of T cell responses to AZD1222 COVID-19 vaccine. The data were produced by immunoSEQ multiplex PCR, yet TCRdb's version contains in-frame clones alone and is incomplete. The repertoire has about 190,000 clones, roughly 93% of them found once; the top ten carry 0.95% to 1%. The sample in question was peripheral blood, obtained on day 0 of AZD1222 vaccination. The receptors originated from an adult in good health.

This chain links TRBV24-1 with TRBJ1-2; D unclear. V was trimmed by 5 bases and J by 4 bases, leaving 10 bases between them. The CDR3 length is 13 residues. Germline CDR1 KGHDR, CDR2 SFDVKD. CDR3 residues: CATSAGPRYGYTF. The CDR3 nucleotides read TGTGCCACCAGTGCCGGACCCCGCTATGGCTACACCTTC.

The chain is built from TRBV19 and TRBJ1-5; 7 nucleotides line up with TRBD1. Germline V lookup: CDR1 LNHDA, CDR2 SQIVND (reference sequence). After removal of 1 base from V and 6 bases from J, the junction contained 9 bases not matched to a gene. The CDR3 has 16 residues. CDR3 protein: CASSIVRTGPGQPQHF. The DNA for the CDR3 is TGTGCCAGTAGTATAGTGCGGACAGGACCTGGTCAGCCCCAGCATTTT.

V usage is TRBV5-1 and J usage is TRBJ2-1; TRBD2 aligns across 12 bases. Germline-derived CDR1 and CDR2 are SGHRS and YFSETQ. The CDR3 is 15 residues long. The J segment lost 5 bases and the V segment lost 6 bases, leaving 6 bases of the junction unmatched. The CDR3 loop reads CASNPGLAGNNEQFF. DNA for the CDR3: TGCGCCAGCAACCCGGGACTAGCGGGTAACAATGAGCAGTTCTTC.

V usage is TRBV20-1 and J usage is TRBJ2-3, with a possible D match to TRBD1 (5 bases). This CDR3 is built from 14 residues. Looked up from germline, CDR1 is DFQATT and CDR2 is SNEGSKA (reference sequence). With 3 bases removed from V and 0 bases from J, the gap between germline ends came to 10 bases. The CDR3 reads CSASPGISTDTQYF. The DNA for the CDR3 is TGCAGTGCTAGTCCAGGGATAAGCACAGATACGCAGTATTTT.

This chain uses TRBV6-5 with TRBJ2-1; 14 bases map to TRBD2. The CDR3 has 15 residues. CDR1 MNHEY and CDR2 SVGAGI come from the germline V gene. Germline trimming cut 4 bases from V and 11 bases from J; bases unmatched to any gene: 7. The CDR3 coding sequence is TGTGCCAGCAGTTCGGCGACTAGCGGGGGGGCCCAGCAGTTCTTC. It codes for CASSSATSGGAQQFF.

The chain carries TRBV6-6 and TRBJ2-7; 8 bases are shared with TRBD1. V trimming: 4 bases; J trimming: 4 bases; junction bases outside the gene matches: 3. In germline, CDR1 is MNHNY, CDR2 SVGAGI (reference sequence). The CDR3 is 13 amino acids. The CDR3 reads CASSSRGRYEQYF. The CDR3 nucleotides are TGTGCCAGCAGTTCCAGGGGGCGGTACGAGCAGTACTTC.

The chain is built from TRBV19 and TRBJ1-1; no firm D call. The CDR3 is made up of 17 amino acids. CDR1 and CDR2 (germline): LNHDA, SQIVND (reference sequence). V dropped 9 bases and J dropped 0 bases, with 23 bases sitting between them. The CDR3 DNA sequence: TGTGCCAGCAGCCTGACCGGGTCGGCGAAAATGAACACTGAAGCTTTCTTT. Its translation is CASSLTGSAKMNTEAFF.

The chain employs TRBV5-5 and TRBJ1-6; D ambiguous. This CDR3 is 15 amino acids long. The germline V and J ends were trimmed by 3 bases and 8 bases, with 15 bases remaining between them. Germline V CDR1 and CDR2: SGHKS, YYEKEE (reference sequence). The CDR3 DNA sequence: TGTGCCAGCAGCTCCGTCGAGAGCGGGGATTCACCCCTCCACTTT. Protein product: CASSSVESGDSPLHF.